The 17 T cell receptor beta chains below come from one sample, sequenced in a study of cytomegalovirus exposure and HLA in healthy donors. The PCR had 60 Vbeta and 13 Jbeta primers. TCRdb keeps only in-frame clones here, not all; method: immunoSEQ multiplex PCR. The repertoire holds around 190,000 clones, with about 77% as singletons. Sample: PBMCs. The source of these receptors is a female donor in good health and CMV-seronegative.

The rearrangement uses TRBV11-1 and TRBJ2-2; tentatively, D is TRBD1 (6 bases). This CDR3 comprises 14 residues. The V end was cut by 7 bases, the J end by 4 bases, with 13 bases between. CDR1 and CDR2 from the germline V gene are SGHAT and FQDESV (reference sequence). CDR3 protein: CASTRTVGTGELFF. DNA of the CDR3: TGTGCCAGCACCCGGACAGTGGGCACCGGGGAGCTGTTTTTT.

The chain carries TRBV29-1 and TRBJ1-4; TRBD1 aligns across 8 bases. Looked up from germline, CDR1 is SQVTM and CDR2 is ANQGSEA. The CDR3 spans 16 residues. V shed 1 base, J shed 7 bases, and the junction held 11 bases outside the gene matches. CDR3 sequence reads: CSVEVYGETGAEKLFF. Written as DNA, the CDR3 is TGCAGCGTTGAAGTTTACGGTGAGACAGGGGCTGAAAAACTGTTTTTT.

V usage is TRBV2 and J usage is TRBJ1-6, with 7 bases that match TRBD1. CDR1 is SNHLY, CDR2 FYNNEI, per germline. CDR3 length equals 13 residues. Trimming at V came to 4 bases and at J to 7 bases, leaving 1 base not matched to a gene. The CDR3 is CASSGQGNSPLHF. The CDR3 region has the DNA TGTGCCAGCAGTGGACAGGGAAATTCACCCCTCCACTTT.

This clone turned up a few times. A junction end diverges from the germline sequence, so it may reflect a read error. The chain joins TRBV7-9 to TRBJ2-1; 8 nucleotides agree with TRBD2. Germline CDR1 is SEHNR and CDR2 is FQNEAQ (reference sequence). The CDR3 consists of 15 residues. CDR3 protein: CSSSPTSGPYNEQFF. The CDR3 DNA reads TGTTCCAGCAGCCCCACTAGCGGCCCCTACAATGAGCAGTTCTTC.

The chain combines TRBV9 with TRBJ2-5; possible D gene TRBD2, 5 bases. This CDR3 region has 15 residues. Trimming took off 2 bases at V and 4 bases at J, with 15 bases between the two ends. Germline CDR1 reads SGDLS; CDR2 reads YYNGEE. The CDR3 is CASSVGGYRGETQYF. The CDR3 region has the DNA TGTGCCAGCAGCGTCGGAGGTTACCGGGGAGAGACCCAGTACTTC.

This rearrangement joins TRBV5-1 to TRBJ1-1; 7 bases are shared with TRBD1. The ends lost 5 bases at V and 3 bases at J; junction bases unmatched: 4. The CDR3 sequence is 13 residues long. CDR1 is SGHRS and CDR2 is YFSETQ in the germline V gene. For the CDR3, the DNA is TGCGCCAGCAGACTCGACAGGGACACTGAAGCTTTCTTT. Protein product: CASRLDRDTEAFF.

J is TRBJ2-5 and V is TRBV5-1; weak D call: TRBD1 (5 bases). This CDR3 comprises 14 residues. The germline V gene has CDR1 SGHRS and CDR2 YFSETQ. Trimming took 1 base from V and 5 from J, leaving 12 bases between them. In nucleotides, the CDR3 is TGCGCCAGCAGCTTGTGGGGCTACGGGGAGACCCAGTACTTC. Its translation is CASSLWGYGETQYF.

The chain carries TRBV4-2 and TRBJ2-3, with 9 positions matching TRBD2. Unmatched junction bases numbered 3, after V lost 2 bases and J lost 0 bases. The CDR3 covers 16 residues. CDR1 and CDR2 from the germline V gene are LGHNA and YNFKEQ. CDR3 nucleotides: TGTGCCAGCAGCCAACTAACTAGCGGGAGCACAGATACGCAGTATTTT. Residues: CASSQLTSGSTDTQYF.

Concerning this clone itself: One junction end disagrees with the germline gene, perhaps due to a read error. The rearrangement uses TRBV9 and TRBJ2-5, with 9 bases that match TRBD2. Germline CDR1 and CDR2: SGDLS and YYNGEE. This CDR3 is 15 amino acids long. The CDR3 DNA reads TGTGCCGGCAGCGTAGGTGGTAGCGGGAGTAAGACCCAGTACTTC. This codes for CAGSVGGSGSKTQYF. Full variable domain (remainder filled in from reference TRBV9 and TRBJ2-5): DSGVTQTPKHLITATGQRVTLRCSPRSGDLSVYWYQQSLDQGLQFLIQYYNGEERAKGNILERFSAQQFPDLHSELNLSSLELGDSALYFCAGSVGGSGSKTQYFGPGTRLLVL.

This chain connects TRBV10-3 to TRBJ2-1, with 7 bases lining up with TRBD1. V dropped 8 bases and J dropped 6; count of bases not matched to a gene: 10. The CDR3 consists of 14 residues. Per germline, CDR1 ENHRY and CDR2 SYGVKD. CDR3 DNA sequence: TGTGCCATCGAAGGGAGTAAGGGGGCCAATGAGCAGTTCTTC. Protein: CAIEGSKGANEQFF.

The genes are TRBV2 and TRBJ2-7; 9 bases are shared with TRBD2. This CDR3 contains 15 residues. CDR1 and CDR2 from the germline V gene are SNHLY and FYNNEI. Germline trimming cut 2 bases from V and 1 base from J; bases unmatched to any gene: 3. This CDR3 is CASSERLAVSYEQYF. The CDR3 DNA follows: TGTGCCAGCAGTGAAAGACTAGCGGTTTCCTACGAGCAGTACTTC.

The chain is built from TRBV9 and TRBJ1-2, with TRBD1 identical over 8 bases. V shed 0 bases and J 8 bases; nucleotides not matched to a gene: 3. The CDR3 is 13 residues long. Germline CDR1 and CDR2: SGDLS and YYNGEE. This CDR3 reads CASSVVSGGGYTF. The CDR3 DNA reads TGTGCCAGCAGCGTAGTGTCAGGGGGCGGCTACACCTTC.

CDR3 sequence: CASSAGTGPRPQHF. For the CDR3, the DNA is TGTGCCAGCAGTGCAGGGACAGGTCCAAGGCCCCAGCATTTT. The chain recombines TRBV27 with TRBJ1-5; 8 bases match TRBD1. J lost 9 bases, V lost 5 bases, and 9 bases had no gene match. Germline V gene sequence: CDR1 MNHEY, CDR2 SMNVEV (reference sequence). CDR3 length: 14 residues.

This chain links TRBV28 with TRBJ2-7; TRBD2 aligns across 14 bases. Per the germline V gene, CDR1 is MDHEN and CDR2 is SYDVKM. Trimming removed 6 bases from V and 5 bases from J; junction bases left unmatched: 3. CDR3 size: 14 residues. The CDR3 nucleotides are TGTGCCAGCAGGATGGGACTAGCGGGAGACGAGCAGTACTTC. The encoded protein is CASRMGLAGDEQYF.

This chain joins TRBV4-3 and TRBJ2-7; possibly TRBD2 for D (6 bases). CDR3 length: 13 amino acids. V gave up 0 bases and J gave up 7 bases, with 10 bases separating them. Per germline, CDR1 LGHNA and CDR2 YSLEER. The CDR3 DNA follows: TGCGCCAGCAGCCAAGATTGGGCGGGGGAGCAGTACTTC. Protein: CASSQDWAGEQYF.

This chain's CDR3 is CASTGGGQTYEQYF. The CDR3 DNA sequence: TGCGCCAGCACAGGAGGGGGCCAGACGTATGAGCAGTACTTC. This chain joins TRBV5-1 and TRBJ2-7; tentative D call: TRBD1 (7 bases). Trimming left V 6 bases short and J 7 bases short, with 20 bases between. The germline V gene encodes CDR1 SGHRS and CDR2 YFSETQ. This CDR3 is 14 amino acids long.

This CDR3 is CAWSGQNQPQHF. The CDR3 DNA follows: TGTGCCTGGAGTGGACAGAATCAGCCCCAGCATTTT. V gene TRBV30 combines with J gene TRBJ1-5, with a possible D match to TRBD1 (5 bases). The CDR3 has 12 amino acids. Germline CDR1 is GTSNPN and CDR2 is SVGIG (reference sequence). V shed 1 base and J shed 4 bases, with 5 bases lying between them.